The T cell receptor (beta chain) described here comes from a study of sequential checkpoint blockade in melanoma. Overall study: Each arm's sequence ended with maintenance nivolumab.

CDR3 length: 16 amino acids. CDR1 SGHTA and CDR2 FQGNSA come from the germline V gene. V gave up 0 bases and J gave up 0 bases, with 9 bases separating them. The treatment denotes: randomized to nivolumab then ipilimumab (arm A) or the reverse (arm B). Patients had received no earlier DNA-damaging chemotherapy. Sorted cells were live CD3+CD8+, lacking CD19 and CD56, from PBMCs. This clone is judged medium-sized. Repertoires were generated with immunoSEQ multiplex PCR, while TCRdb's copy carries only in-frame clones and drops some. In the table there are around 12,000 clones, roughly 80% of which are singletons.

Sequencing was performed on CD8+ T cells sorted from blood (inferred from file names), taken from a patient given nivolumab and ipilimumab in sequence. This chain connects TRBV7-2 to TRBJ2-1, with no clear D. This receptor was taken from a human donor with melanoma. The CDR3 here is CASSLALRISYNEQFF. The CDR3 nucleotides are TGTGCCAGCAGCTTAGCGTTGAGGATCTCCTACAATGAGCAGTTCTTC.